This T cell receptor (beta chain) was recorded in a study of blood T cells in healthy people across ages. Across the study: With template switching, about one barcoded beta molecule was captured per two T cells.

Study observations and caveats: Estimates based on one million T cells were treated as lower bounds. Long-lived donors carried more naive CD4+ cells and greater diversity than aged donors.

The sample holds a few counts of this clonotype. Its antigen remains unidentified. It was with a sample-barcoded 5' primer and a J-beta primer mix that a second PCR of roughly 7 to 12 cycles was run. Every single cDNA molecule received a tag from a template-switch adaptor with 12 random nucleotides. MiXCR was run by TCRdb on the 5' RACE reads, yielding one entry per CDR3 protein. The sample comprises approximately 800,000 distinct CDR3 sequences, approximately 53% of which are singletons, and around 41% rests with the top ten. The sequence derives from a man older than 75 in good health. Sequencing was carried out using blood.

The CDR3 nucleotides are TGTGCCAGCAGTCTTCGACTAGCAGGATCCTACAATGAGCAGTACTTC. Protein sequence: CASSLRLAGSYNEQYF. The rearrangement joins TRBV27 to TRBJ2-1; 7 bases map to TRBD2. The J call may be incorrect, as the DNA end agrees better with TRBJ2-7. Germline V gene sequence: CDR1 MNHEY, CDR2 SMNVEV (reference sequence). This CDR3 is 16 amino acids long.